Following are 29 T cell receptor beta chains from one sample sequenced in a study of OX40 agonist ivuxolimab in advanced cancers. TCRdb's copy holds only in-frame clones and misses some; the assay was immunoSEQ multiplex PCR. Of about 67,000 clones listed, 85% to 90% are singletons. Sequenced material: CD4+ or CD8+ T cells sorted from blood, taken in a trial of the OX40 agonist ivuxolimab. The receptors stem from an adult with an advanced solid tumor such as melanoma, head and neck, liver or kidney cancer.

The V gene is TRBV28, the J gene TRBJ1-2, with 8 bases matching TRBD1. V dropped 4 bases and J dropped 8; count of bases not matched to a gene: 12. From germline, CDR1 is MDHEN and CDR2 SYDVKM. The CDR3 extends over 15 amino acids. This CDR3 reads CASSSNDGQGRGYTF. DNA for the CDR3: TGTGCCAGCAGTTCAAACGACGGACAGGGCCGGGGCTACACCTTC.

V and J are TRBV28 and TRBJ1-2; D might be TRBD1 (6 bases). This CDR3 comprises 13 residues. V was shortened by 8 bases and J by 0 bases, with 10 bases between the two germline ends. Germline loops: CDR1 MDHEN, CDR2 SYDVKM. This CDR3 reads CASRGQPNYGYTF. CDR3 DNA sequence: TGTGCCAGCCGTGGACAGCCTAACTATGGCTACACCTTC.

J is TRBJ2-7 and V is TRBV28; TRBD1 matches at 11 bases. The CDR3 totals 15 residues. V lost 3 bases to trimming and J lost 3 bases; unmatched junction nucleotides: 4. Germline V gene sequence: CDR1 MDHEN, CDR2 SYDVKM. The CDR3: CASSLEGTGGYEQYF. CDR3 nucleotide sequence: TGTGCCAGCAGTTTGGAGGGGACAGGGGGCTACGAGCAGTACTTC.

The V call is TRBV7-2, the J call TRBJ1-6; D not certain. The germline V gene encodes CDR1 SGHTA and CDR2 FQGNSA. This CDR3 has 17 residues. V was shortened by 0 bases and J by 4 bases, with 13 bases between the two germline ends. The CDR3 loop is CASSLARTNDYNSPLHF. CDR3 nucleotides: TGTGCCAGCAGCTTAGCCCGGACCAATGATTATAATTCACCCCTCCACTTT.

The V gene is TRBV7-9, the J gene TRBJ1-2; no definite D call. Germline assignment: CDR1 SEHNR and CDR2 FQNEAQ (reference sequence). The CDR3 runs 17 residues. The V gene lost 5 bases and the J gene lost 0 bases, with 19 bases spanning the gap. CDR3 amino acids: CASSERALRRANYGYTF. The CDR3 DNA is TGTGCCAGCAGCGAACGGGCCCTAAGACGAGCTAACTATGGCTACACCTTC.

CDR3 sequence reads: CASSSERGGSYEQYF. The CDR3, as DNA: TGTGCCAGCAGTTCAGAGCGGGGGGGCTCCTACGAGCAGTACTTC. The chain employs TRBV6-1 and TRBJ2-7, with 10 bases that match TRBD2. V trimming: 5 bases; J trimming: 0 bases; junction bases outside the gene matches: 4. CDR3 size: 15 residues. Germline values: CDR1 MNHNS, CDR2 SASEGT.

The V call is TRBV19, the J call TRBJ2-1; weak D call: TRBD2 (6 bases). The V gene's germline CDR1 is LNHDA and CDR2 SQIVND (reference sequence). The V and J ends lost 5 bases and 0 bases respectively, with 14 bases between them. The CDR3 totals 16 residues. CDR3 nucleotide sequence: TGTGCCAGTAGTTTGGGGACTTCTAGCTCCTACAATGAGCAGTTCTTC. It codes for CASSLGTSSSYNEQFF.

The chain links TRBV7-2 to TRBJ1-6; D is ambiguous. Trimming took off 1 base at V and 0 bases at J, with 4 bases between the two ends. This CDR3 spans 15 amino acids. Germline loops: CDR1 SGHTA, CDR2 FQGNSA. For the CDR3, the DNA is TGTGCCAGCAGCTTAGGTAGCTCCTATAATTCACCCCTCCACTTT. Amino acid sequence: CASSLGSSYNSPLHF.

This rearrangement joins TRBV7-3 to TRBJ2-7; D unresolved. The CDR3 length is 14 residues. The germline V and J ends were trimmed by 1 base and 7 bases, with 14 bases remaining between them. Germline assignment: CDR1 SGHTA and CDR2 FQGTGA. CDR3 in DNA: TGTGCCAGCAGCTTAAATGATGGCCTAGGAGAGCAGTACTTC. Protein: CASSLNDGLGEQYF.

CDR3 in DNA: TGTGCCAGCCGGGGGCTAGATGAGCAGTTCTTC. Amino acids: CASRGLDEQFF. The rearrangement joins TRBV6-6 to TRBJ2-1, with D possibly being TRBD1 or TRBD2 (6 bases each). The CDR3 extends over 11 amino acids. Germline CDR1 is MNHNY and CDR2 is SVGAGI (reference sequence). V lost 8 bases and J lost 8, with 10 bases in between.

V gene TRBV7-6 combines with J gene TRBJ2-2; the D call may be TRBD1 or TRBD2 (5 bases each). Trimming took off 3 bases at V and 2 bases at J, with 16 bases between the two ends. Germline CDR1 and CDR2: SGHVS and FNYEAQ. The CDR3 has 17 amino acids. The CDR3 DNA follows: TGTGCCAGCAGCTTGAGTGGGACCAGACCCAACACCGGGGAGCTGTTTTTT. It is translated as CASSLSGTRPNTGELFF.

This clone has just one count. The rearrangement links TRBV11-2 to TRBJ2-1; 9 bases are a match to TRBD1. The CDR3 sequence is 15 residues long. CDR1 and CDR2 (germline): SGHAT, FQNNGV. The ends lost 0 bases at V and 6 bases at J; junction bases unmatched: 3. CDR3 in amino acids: CASSLEGQGVNEQFF. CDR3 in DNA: TGTGCCAGCAGCTTAGAGGGACAGGGCGTCAATGAGCAGTTCTTC.

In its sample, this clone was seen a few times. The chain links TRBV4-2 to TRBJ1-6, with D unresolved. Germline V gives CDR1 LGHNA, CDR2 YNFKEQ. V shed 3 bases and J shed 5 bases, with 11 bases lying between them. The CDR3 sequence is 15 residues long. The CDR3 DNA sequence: TGTGCCAGCAGCCAGTACCGGGATAATAATTCACCCCTCCACTTT. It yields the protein CASSQYRDNNSPLHF.

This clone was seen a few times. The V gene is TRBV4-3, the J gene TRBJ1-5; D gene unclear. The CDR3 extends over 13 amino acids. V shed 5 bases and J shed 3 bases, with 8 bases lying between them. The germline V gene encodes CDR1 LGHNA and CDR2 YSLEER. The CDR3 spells CASSLTDNQPQHF. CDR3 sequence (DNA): TGCGCCAGCAGCTTAACGGACAATCAGCCCCAGCATTTT.

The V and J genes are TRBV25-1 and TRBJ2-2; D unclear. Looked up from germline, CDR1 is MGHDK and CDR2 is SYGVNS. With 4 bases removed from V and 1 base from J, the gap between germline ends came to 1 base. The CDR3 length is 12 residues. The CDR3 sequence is CASSGNTGELFF. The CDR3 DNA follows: TGTGCCAGCAGTGGGAACACCGGGGAGCTGTTTTTT.

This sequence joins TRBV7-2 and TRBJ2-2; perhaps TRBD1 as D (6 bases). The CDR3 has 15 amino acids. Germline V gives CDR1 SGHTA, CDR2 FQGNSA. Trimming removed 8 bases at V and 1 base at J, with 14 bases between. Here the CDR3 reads CASRGGPQNTGELFF. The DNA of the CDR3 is TGTGCCAGCCGAGGGGGACCACAGAACACCGGGGAGCTGTTTTTT.

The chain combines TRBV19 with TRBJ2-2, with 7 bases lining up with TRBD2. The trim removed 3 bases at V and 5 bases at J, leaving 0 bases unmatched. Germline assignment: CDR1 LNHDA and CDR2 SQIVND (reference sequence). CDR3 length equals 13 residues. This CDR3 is CASSIGGTGELFF. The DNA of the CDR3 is TGTGCCAGTAGTATCGGGGGGACCGGGGAGCTGTTTTTT.

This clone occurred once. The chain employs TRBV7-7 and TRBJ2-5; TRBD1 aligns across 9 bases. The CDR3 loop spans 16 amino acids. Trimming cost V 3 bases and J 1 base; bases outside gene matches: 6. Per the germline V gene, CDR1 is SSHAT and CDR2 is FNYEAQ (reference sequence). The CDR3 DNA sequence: TGTGCCAGCAGCTTGGGGGGGACAGGGTCCCAAGAGACCCAGTACTTC. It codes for CASSLGGTGSQETQYF.

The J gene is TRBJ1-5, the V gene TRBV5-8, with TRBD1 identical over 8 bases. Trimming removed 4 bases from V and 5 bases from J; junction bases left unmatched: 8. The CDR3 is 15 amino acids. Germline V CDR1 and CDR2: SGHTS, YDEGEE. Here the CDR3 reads CASSEGQVVDQPQHF. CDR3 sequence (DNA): TGTGCCAGCAGCGAGGGACAGGTAGTCGATCAGCCCCAGCATTTT.

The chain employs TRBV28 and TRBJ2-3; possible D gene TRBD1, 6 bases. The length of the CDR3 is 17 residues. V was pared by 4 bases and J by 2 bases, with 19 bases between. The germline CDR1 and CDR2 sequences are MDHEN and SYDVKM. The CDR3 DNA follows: TGTGCCAGCAGTTATTCCAGGACAGCGGCTTCCACAGATACGCAGTATTTT. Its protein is CASSYSRTAASTDTQYF.

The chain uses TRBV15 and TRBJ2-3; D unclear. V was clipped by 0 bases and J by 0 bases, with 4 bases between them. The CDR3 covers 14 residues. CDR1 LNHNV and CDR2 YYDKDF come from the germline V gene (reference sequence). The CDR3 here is CATSREFSTDTQYF. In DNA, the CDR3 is TGTGCCACCAGCAGAGAATTTAGCACAGATACGCAGTATTTT.

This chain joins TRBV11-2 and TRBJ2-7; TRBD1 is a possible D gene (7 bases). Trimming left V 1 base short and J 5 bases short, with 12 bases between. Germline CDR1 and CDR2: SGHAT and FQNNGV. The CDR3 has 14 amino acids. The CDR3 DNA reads TGTGCCAGCAGCTTAGCGGGGGACAGCCACGAGCAGTACTTC. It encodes CASSLAGDSHEQYF.

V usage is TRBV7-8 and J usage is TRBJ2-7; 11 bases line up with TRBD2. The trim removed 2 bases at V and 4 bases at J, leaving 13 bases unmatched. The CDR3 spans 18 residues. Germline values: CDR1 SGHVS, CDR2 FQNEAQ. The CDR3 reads CASSLPIAGGQREYEQYF. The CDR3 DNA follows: TGTGCCAGCAGCTTACCCATAGCGGGAGGGCAACGCGAATACGAGCAGTACTTC.

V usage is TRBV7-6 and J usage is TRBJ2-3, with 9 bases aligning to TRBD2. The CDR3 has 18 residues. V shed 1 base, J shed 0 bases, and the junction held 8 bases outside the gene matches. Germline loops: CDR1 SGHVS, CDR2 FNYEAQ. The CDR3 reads CASSLVTVAGASTDTQYF. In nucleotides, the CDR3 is TGTGCCAGCAGCTTAGTTACCGTAGCGGGAGCTAGCACAGATACGCAGTATTTT.

The CDR3 bases are TGTGCCAGCCGACAGGGGCCTACCGGGGAGCTGTTTTTT. Residues: CASRQGPTGELFF. The V gene is TRBV5-4, the J gene TRBJ2-2, with 8 bases identical to TRBD1. Trimming took 7 bases from V and 5 from J; bases not matched to a gene: 4. The germline V gene encodes CDR1 SGHNT and CDR2 YYREEE (reference sequence). This CDR3 comprises 13 residues.

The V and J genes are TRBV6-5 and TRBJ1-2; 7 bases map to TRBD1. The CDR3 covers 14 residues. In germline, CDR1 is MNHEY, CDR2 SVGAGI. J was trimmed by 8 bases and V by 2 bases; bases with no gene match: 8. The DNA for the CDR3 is TGTGCCAGCAGTTACCCGGGACAGTCATACGGCTACACCTTC. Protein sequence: CASSYPGQSYGYTF.

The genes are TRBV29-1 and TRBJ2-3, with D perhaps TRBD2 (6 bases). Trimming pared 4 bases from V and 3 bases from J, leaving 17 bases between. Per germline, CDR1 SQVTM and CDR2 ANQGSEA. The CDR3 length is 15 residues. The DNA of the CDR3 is TGCAGCGTTGCTTGGAGGGCAGGAGGGACAGATACGCAGTATTTT. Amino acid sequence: CSVAWRAGGTDTQYF.

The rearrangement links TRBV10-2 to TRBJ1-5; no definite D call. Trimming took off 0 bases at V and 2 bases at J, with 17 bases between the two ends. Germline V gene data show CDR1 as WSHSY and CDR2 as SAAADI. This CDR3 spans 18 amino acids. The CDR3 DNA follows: TGCGCCAGCAGTGAGTCGATGGCGAGGGTATTCGGCAATCAGCCCCAGCATTTT. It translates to CASSESMARVFGNQPQHF.

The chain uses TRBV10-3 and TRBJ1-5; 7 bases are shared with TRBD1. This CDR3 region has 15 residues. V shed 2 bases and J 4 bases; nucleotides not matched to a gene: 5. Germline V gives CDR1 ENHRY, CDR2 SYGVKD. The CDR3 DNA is TGTGCCATCAGTGAGAGTCAGGGGGGAAATCAGCCCCAGCATTTT. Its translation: CAISESQGGNQPQHF.